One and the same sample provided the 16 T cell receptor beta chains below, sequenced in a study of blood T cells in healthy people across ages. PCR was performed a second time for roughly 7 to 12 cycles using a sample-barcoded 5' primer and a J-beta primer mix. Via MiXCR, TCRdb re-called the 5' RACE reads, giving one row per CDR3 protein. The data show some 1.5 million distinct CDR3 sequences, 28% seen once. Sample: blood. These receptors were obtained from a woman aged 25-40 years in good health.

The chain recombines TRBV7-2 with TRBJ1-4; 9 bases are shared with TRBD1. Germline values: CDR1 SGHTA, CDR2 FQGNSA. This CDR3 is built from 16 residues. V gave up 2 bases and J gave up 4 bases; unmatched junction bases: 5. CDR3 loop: CASSLRLTGGNEKLFF. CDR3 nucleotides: TGTGCCAGCAGCTTACGCCTGACAGGGGGTAATGAAAAACTGTTTTTT.

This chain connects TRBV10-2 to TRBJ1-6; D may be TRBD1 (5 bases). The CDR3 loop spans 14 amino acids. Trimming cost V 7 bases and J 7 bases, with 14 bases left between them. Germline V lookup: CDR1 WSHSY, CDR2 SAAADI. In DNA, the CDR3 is TGCGCCAGCACCTCGGGGGGGACCAATTCACCCCTCCACTTT. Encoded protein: CASTSGGTNSPLHF.

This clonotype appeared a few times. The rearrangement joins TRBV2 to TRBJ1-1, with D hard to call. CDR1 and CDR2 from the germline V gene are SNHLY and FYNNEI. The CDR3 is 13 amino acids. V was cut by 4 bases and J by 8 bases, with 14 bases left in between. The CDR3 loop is CASSGPTGEEAFF. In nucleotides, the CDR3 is TGTGCCAGCAGTGGTCCTACGGGAGAGGAAGCTTTCTTT.

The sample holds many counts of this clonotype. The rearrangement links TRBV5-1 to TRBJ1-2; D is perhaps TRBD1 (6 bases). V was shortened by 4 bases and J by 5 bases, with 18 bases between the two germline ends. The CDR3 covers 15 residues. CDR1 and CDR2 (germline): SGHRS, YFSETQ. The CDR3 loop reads CASSPRGATTYGYTF. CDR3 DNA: TGCGCCAGCAGCCCCCGGGGGGCCACTACGTATGGCTACACCTTC.

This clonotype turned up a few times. The CDR3 region has the DNA TGTGCCAGCATCCGCCGCACAGATACGCAGTATTTT. Translating gives CASIRRTDTQYF. The chain combines TRBV3-1 with TRBJ2-3; no definite D call. CDR1 is LGHDT and CDR2 is YNNKEL in the germline V gene (reference sequence). The CDR3 runs to 12 residues. Between the trimmed V and J ends, which lost 7 bases and 1 base, there was a span of 6 bases.

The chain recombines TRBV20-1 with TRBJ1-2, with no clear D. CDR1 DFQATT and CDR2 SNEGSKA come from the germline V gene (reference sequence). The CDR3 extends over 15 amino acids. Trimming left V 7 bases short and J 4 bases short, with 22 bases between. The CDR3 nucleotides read TGCAGTGTCCACAACTCGAAACAAGGTGGCTATGGCTACACCTTC. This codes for CSVHNSKQGGYGYTF.

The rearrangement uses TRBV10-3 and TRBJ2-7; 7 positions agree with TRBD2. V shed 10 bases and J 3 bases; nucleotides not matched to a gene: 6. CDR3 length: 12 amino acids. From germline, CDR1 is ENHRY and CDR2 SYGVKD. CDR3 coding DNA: TGTGCCAGCAAAGGACTAGGCTACGAGCAGTACTTC. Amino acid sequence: CASKGLGYEQYF.

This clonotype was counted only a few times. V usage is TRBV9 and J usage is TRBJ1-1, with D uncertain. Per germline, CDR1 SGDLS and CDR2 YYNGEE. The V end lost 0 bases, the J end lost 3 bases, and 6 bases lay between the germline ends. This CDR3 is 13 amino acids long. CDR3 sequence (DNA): TGTGCCAGCAGCGTAGGGAGGGACACTGAAGCTTTCTTT. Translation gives CASSVGRDTEAFF.

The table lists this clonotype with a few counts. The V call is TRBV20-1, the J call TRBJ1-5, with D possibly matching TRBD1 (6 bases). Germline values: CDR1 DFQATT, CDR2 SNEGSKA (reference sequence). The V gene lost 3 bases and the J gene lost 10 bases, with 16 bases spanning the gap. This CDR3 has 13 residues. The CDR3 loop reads CSARETGSDPQHF. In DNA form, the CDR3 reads TGCAGTGCTAGGGAGACAGGTTCTGATCCCCAGCATTTT.

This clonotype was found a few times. CDR3 protein: CSARDGGSSYNEQYF. The CDR3 DNA follows: TGCAGTGCTAGAGACGGGGGGAGCTCCTACAATGAGCAGTACTTC. The genes are TRBV20-1 and TRBJ2-1; 7 bases are a match to TRBD2. The DNA matches TRBJ2-7 better at its end, which makes the J call doubtful. The CDR3 spans 15 residues. CDR1 is DFQATT, CDR2 SNEGSKA, per germline (reference sequence).

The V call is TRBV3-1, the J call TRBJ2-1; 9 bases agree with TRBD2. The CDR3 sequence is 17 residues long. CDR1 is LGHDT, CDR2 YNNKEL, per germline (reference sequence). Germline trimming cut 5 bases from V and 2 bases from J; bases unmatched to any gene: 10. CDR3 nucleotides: TGTGCCAGCAGCGACGGACTAGCGAGGTTGGCCTACAATGAGCAGTTCTTC. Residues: CASSDGLARLAYNEQFF.

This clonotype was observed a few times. CDR3 residues: CSAVVDPRAGTQYF. The CDR3 DNA is TGCAGTGCTGTCGTGGACCCCCGCGCTGGGACCCAGTACTTC. V is TRBV20-1 and J is TRBJ2-5; no clear D. This CDR3 region has 14 residues. Germline CDR1 reads DFQATT; CDR2 reads SNEGSKA (reference sequence). V lost 5 bases to trimming and J lost 7 bases, with 20 bases between them.

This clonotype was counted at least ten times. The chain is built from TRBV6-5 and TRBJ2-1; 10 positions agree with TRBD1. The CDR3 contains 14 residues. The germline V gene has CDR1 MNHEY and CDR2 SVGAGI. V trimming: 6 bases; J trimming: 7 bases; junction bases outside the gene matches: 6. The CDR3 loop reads CASRSDRGINEQFF. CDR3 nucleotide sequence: TGTGCCAGCAGATCGGACAGGGGGATTAATGAGCAGTTCTTC.

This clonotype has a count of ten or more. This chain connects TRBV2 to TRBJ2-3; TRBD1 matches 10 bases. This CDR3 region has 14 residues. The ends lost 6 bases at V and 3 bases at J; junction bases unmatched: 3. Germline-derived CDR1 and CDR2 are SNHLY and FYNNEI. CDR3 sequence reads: CASSRDRGTDTQYF. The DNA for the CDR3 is TGTGCCAGCAGCAGGGACAGGGGTACAGATACGCAGTATTTT.

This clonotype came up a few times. CDR3 sequence: CASSRGDSVYEQYF. The CDR3 DNA reads TGTGCCAGCAGCCGGGGGGACAGCGTTTACGAGCAGTACTTC. The chain has TRBV12-3 or TRBV12-4 and TRBJ2-7; D is perhaps TRBD1 or TRBD2 (7 bases each). Trimming left V 6 bases short and J 4 bases short, with 16 bases between. CDR3 length: 14 residues.

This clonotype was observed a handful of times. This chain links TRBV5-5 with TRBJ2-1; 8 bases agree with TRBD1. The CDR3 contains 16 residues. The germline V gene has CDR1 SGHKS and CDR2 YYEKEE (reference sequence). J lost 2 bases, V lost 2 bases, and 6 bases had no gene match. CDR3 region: CASSFSDRATYNEQFF. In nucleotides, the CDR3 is TGTGCCAGCAGCTTTTCGGACAGGGCCACCTACAATGAGCAGTTCTTC.